This T cell receptor beta chain emerged from a study of T cell responses to AZD1222 COVID-19 vaccine. This CDR3 region has 17 residues. Germline CDR1 reads SEHNR; CDR2 reads FQNEAQ (reference sequence). V dropped 2 bases and J dropped 9; count of bases not matched to a gene: 14. Clones were read by immunoSEQ multiplex PCR, and TCRdb kept only the in-frame ones, dropping some. Found here are approximately 200,000 clones, 80% to 90% of them singletons; the top ten hold 7.5% to 9.5%. A note on this clone: What it recognizes is unknown.

General observations from the study: Just a handful of AZD1222 recipients were seropositive at baseline. Spike-wide vaccine-associated CD4 TCRs dominated at 160-218 and 743-854. Repertoire collection took place solely once the T cell response had peaked. Females made up more of the donors, who were largely white British, and clonal diversity may have come out too low.

The chain has TRBV7-9 and TRBJ2-1; 9 positions match TRBD2. The receptor was isolated from an adult in good health. Sequencing was performed on peripheral blood, taken on day 0 of AZD1222 vaccination. The CDR3 protein is CASSLPTPLAGELEQFF. The CDR3 DNA is TGTGCCAGCAGCTTACCTACGCCATTAGCGGGGGAGCTTGAGCAGTTCTTC.